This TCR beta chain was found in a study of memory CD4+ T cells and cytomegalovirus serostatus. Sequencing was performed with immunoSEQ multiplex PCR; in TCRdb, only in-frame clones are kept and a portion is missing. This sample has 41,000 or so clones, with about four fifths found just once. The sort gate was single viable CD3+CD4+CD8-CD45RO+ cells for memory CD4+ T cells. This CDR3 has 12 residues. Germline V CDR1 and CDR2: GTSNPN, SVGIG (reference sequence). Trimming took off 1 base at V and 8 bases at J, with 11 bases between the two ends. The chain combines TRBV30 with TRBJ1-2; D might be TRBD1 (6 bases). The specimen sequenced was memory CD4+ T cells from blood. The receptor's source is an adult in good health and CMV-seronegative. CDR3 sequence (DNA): TGTGCCTGGAGTGGGCAGGGGTCAGGCTACACCTTC. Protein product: CAWSGQGSGYTF.